This T cell receptor beta chain was sequenced for a study of Ad26.COV2.S vaccination and SARS-CoV-2 variants. About the research overall: Once, or twice with 56 days between doses, Ad26.COV2.S was given intramuscularly.

Clones were sequenced by immunoSEQ multiplex PCR, and TCRdb holds only the in-frame ones, with some missing. Of nearly 400,000 clones listed, over 75% are singletons. This clone was picked up one time. Its antigen is currently unknown. Study-level results: Placebo and vaccine recipients had non-spike TCR breadth that was similar.

As to treatment: approximately 18 received Ad26.COV2.S at low or high dose, single or two shots; roughly five received placebo; per-sample allocation not given. Sample collection was performed on day 63 after the first vaccine or placebo injection. An Ad26 vector expressing Wuhan-strain SARS-CoV-2 spike served as the vaccine. The receptor was isolated from a person aged 18 to 65 who received the Ad26.COV2.S COVID-19 vaccine or a placebo. The specimen was peripheral blood, collected in a trial of Ad26.COV2.S vaccine versus placebo.

The CDR3 reads CASSLTTTGTGELFF. CDR3 nucleotide sequence: TGTGCCAGCAGCCTAACGACAACTGGCACCGGGGAGCTGTTTTTT. The chain links TRBV7-6 to TRBJ2-2; no clear D. The CDR3 covers 15 residues. The V and J ends lost 5 bases and 4 bases respectively, with 14 bases between them. Per the germline V gene, CDR1 is SGHVS and CDR2 is FNYEAQ.